The sequence of this T cell receptor beta chain was determined in a study of blood T cell repertoires in COVID-19. Study-level information: Specimens from acute and convalescent COVID-19 originated in the United States, Italy and Spain.

Those enrolled in Seattle joined during active infection and were followed longitudinally afterward. The V end was cut by 2 bases, the J end by 4 bases, with 13 bases between. Looked up from germline, CDR1 is SGHTA and CDR2 is FQGTGA. The length of the CDR3 is 15 residues. This table comes from immunoSEQ multiplex PCR, and its TCRdb copy is limited to in-frame clones, with some not included. This table holds hundreds of thousands of clones, 75% to 85% found once. Specimen: peripheral blood. The clonotype comes from a woman aged 25-40 years with COVID-19, enrolled during active disease. The chain recombines TRBV7-3 with TRBJ2-3, with D unresolved. The CDR3 DNA sequence: TGTGCCAGCAGCTTAGTTGGTAGCCCACCAGATACGCAGTATTTT. It is translated as CASSLVGSPPDTQYF.